This T cell receptor beta chain is drawn from a study of T cells in Graves' hyperthyroidism and ophthalmopathy. As regards this clonotype: Its antigen is unknown. A much larger clonotype is one base distant, so this may be a read error.

Amplified TCR beta CDR3 regions derived from RNA transcripts. Primed by the HTBI set, a first-round RT-PCR was run on the TCR CDR3. TCRdb redid the calling of the multiplex PCR reads with MiXCR, one entry per CDR3 protein. The repertoire has about 620,000 distinct CDR3 sequences, about 17% of them found once; the top ten carry 3.8%. Patients having uncontrolled infection, another autoimmune disease, pregnancy or lactation were not included. Whole-study findings and limits: Blood also held most thyroid clonotypes expanded beyond 0.001.

V dropped 3 bases and J dropped 5 bases, with 16 bases sitting between them. This CDR3 has 15 amino acids. This clonotype was obtained from a woman between 25 and 40 years old with Graves' hyperthyroidism. What was sequenced was blood. V and J are TRBV12-3 or TRBV12-4 and TRBJ2-5; D is uncertain. The CDR3 is CASSFSPLRQETQYF. Written as DNA, the CDR3 is TGTGCCAGCAGTTTTTCTCCCCTAAGGCAGGAGACCCAGTACTTC.